This T cell receptor (beta chain) was recorded in a study of cytomegalovirus exposure and HLA in healthy donors. The primer mix had 60 Vbeta and 13 Jbeta primers. The data were produced by immunoSEQ multiplex PCR, yet TCRdb's version contains in-frame clones alone and is incomplete. The sample shows about 180,000 clones, under 80% of them seen only once. Study-wide results and limits: In all likelihood, a cluster of highly shared sequence variants was a sequencing artifact. An analysis done earlier found most TCR beta V segments productive about 87% or about 30% of the time.

Comment on this clone: Its target is not known.

The sequencing sample was made of PBMCs. The sequence was collected from a woman in her 30s in good health and CMV-seropositive.

CDR3 region: CASKSGLAYNSPLHF. DNA of the CDR3: TGTGCCAGCAAGTCAGGGCTCGCCTATAATTCACCCCTCCACTTT. V usage is TRBV27 and J usage is TRBJ1-6; perhaps TRBD1 as D (5 bases). The length of the CDR3 is 15 residues. V shed 7 bases and J shed 2 bases, with 12 bases lying between them. Germline CDR1 and CDR2: MNHEY and SMNVEV (reference sequence).